These 13 T cell receptor beta chains originate from one sample sequenced in a study of PD-1 blockade in classical Hodgkin lymphoma. Documented time point: cycle 4 day 1 (C4D1), after less than 7 weeks of nivolumab. Every patient experienced relapse after autologous stem cell transplantation, and brentuximab vedotin exposure varied. Profiled with immunoSEQ multiplex PCR; TCRdb holds only in-frame clones, not every one. The repertoire holds some 86,000 clones, with 90% as singletons. The sequencing used peripheral blood mononuclear cells (PBMCs), collected before the fourth cycle of nivolumab. These receptors came from a human donor with classical Hodgkin lymphoma.

The CDR3 region has the DNA TGTGCCAGCAGTGCCCGGGAAGAGCCTAACTATGGCTACACCTTC. This encodes CASSAREEPNYGYTF. This chain uses TRBV2 with TRBJ1-2; D remains ambiguous. Germline assignment: CDR1 SNHLY and CDR2 FYNNEI. Trimming stripped 4 bases from V and 0 bases from J, with 12 bases between. CDR3 size: 15 residues. Variable domain in full (rest from reference TRBV2 and TRBJ1-2): EPEVTQTPSHQVTQMGQEVILRCVPISNHLYFYWYRQILGQKVEFLVSFYNNEISEKSEIFDDQFSVERPDGSNFTLKIRSTKLEDSAMYFCASSAREEPNYGYTFGSGTRLTVV.

V gene TRBV18 combines with J gene TRBJ2-3; 10 bases are a match to TRBD1. V dropped 3 bases and J dropped 3; count of bases not matched to a gene: 3. Germline assignment: CDR1 KGHSH and CDR2 LQKENI. This CDR3 is built from 15 residues. This chain's CDR3 is CASSPTGGITDTQYF. CDR3 DNA: TGTGCCAGCTCACCGACAGGGGGCATTACAGATACGCAGTATTTT.

This clone has only a few counts. The chain recombines TRBV19 with TRBJ2-7, with 8 bases aligning to TRBD1. This CDR3 region has 13 residues. Trimming took 6 bases from V and 2 from J; bases not matched to a gene: 3. Germline CDR1 and CDR2: LNHDA and SQIVND (reference sequence). This CDR3 is CASSLTGAYEQYF. The CDR3 DNA is TGTGCCAGTAGCCTGACAGGGGCCTACGAGCAGTACTTC.

J is TRBJ2-7 and V is TRBV5-6; D unresolved. The CDR3 runs to 15 residues. V lost 4 bases and J lost 4, with 18 bases in between. Per the germline V gene, CDR1 is SGHDT and CDR2 is YYEEEE. CDR3 sequence: CASSPKLRNPYEQYF. The CDR3, as DNA: TGTGCCAGCAGCCCAAAACTTCGTAACCCTTACGAGCAGTACTTC.

CDR3 protein: CASSALGTGSRERRNTIYF. CDR3 in DNA: TGTGCCAGCAGCGCACTGGGGACAGGGTCTCGGGAGCGCCGCAACACCATATATTTT. The chain is built from TRBV9 and TRBJ1-3; 9 bases fit TRBD1. CDR1 is SGDLS and CDR2 is YYNGEE in the germline V gene. The ends lost 3 bases at V and 7 bases at J; junction bases unmatched: 20. The CDR3 is made up of 19 amino acids.

The chain carries TRBV7-2 and TRBJ2-7; D is ambiguous. The CDR3 totals 16 residues. Germline V CDR1 and CDR2: SGHTA, FQGNSA. With 1 base removed from V and 0 bases from J, the gap between germline ends came to 13 bases. The DNA for the CDR3 is TGTGCCAGCAGCTTAGATCCCCGGGCCCTCTCCTACGAGCAGTACTTC. Translating gives CASSLDPRALSYEQYF. Supplemented by reference TRBV7-2 and TRBJ2-7, the full variable domain reads GAGVSQSPSNKVTEKGKDVELRCDPISGHTALYWYRQSLGQGLEFLIYFQGNSAPDKSGLPSDRFSAERTGGSVSTLTIQRTQQEDSAVYLCASSLDPRALSYEQYFGPGTRLTVT.

The rearrangement uses TRBV7-9 and TRBJ2-7, with a possible D match to TRBD1 (6 bases). This CDR3 contains 15 residues. V lost 4 bases and J 3 bases, leaving 16 bases between the germline ends. Per the germline V gene, CDR1 is SEHNR and CDR2 is FQNEAQ (reference sequence). The CDR3, as DNA: TGTGCCAGCAGCTCCTCCAGGGGTTTCGGCTACGAGCAGTACTTC. Protein product: CASSSSRGFGYEQYF.

This rearrangement joins TRBV7-3 to TRBJ2-3; 12 positions match TRBD2. The CDR3 contains 17 residues. Germline trimming cut 3 bases from V and 6 bases from J; bases unmatched to any gene: 10. In germline, CDR1 is SGHTA, CDR2 FQGTGA. The CDR3 nucleotides are TGTGCCAGCAGCTTTGGACTAGCGGGACCCCTGGGGGATACGCAGTATTTT. Encoded protein: CASSFGLAGPLGDTQYF.

The chain has TRBV16 and TRBJ2-1; 8 bases align to TRBD1. The CDR3 has 15 amino acids. The germline V gene encodes CDR1 KGHSY and CDR2 FQNENV. Trimming at V came to 3 bases and at J to 3 bases, leaving 4 bases not matched to a gene. CDR3 sequence: CASSHGTGDYNEQFF. The CDR3 nucleotides read TGTGCCAGCAGCCATGGGACAGGTGACTACAATGAGCAGTTCTTC.

The chain couples TRBV6-4 to TRBJ1-3; no clear D gene. The V and J ends lost 1 base and 2 bases respectively, with 12 bases between them. From germline, CDR1 is MRHNA and CDR2 SNTAGT. The CDR3 has 16 amino acids. The CDR3 here is CASSDLRPAAGNTIYF. CDR3 coding DNA: TGTGCCAGCAGTGACTTGAGGCCAGCGGCTGGAAACACCATATATTTT.

The chain carries TRBV6-1 and TRBJ1-5; D gene unclear. CDR1 is MNHNS, CDR2 SASEGT, per germline. The germline V and J ends were trimmed by 2 bases and 1 base, with 12 bases remaining between them. This CDR3 region has 16 residues. The CDR3, as DNA: TGTGCCAGCAGTGAATGGGCCAGAGAAAGCAATCAGCCCCAGCATTTT. Translated: CASSEWARESNQPQHF.

The V and J genes are TRBV10-2 and TRBJ1-1, with no clear D. There are 12 residues in the CDR3. Germline lookup yields CDR1 WSHSY and CDR2 SAAADI. V lost 8 bases and J 1 base, leaving 8 bases between the germline ends. The CDR3 spells CASVRTNTEAFF. CDR3 coding DNA: TGCGCCAGCGTCCGAACGAACACTGAAGCTTTCTTT.

V usage is TRBV29-1 and J usage is TRBJ2-6; possibly TRBD1 for D (5 bases). V lost 6 bases and J 0 bases, leaving 9 bases between the germline ends. Germline lookup yields CDR1 SQVTM and CDR2 ANQGSEA. This CDR3 has 14 residues. The DNA for the CDR3 is TGCAGCGTGGAAACAGGCTCTGGGGCCAACGTCCTGACTTTC. It specifies CSVETGSGANVLTF.